This record covers a single T cell receptor beta chain. The antigen is undetermined. Exclusion applied to patients with autoimmune disease history or systemic immunosuppression. V dropped 1 base and J dropped 5; count of bases not matched to a gene: 7. The CDR3 extends over 15 amino acids. CDR1 and CDR2 (germline): SGHNT, YENEEA. Generated by immunoSEQ multiplex PCR, the TCRdb table keeps only in-frame clones and is missing some. In the table there are fewer than 85,000 clones, roughly 92% of which are singletons. The record originates from a study of OX40 agonist ivuxolimab in advanced cancers. Regarding the study as a whole: The study found that CD8+ T cells averaged more expanded clones than CD4+. The CD4+ and CD8+ T cells in the blood had expanded clonally by week 6 at 0.1 to 3.0 mg/kg.

The chain links TRBV11-3 to TRBJ2-7; 8 bases are a match to TRBD1. Sequencing was performed on CD4+ or CD8+ T cells sorted from blood, taken in a trial of the OX40 agonist ivuxolimab. This receptor was obtained from an adult with an advanced solid tumor such as melanoma, head and neck, liver or kidney cancer. The CDR3 nucleotides are TGTGCCAGCAGCTTAGTTTCTGCAGGGGGCCACGAGCAGTACTTC. Amino acid sequence: CASSLVSAGGHEQYF.